This T cell receptor (beta chain) was found in a study of T cell changes during pregnancy in multiple sclerosis. Produced via immunoSEQ multiplex PCR; TCRdb's table is partial and in-frame only. The sample records 45,000 to 55,000 clones, about 92% being singletons. This CDR3 region has 15 residues. From germline, CDR1 is SGHTS and CDR2 YDEGEE. After removal of 5 bases from V and 6 bases from J, the junction contained 8 bases not matched to a gene. The sequence was collected from a female donor with multiple sclerosis, enrolled in a pregnancy study. The source was peripheral blood, collected after pregnancy. This chain connects TRBV5-8 to TRBJ1-5; 10 bases are a match to TRBD1. The CDR3 sequence: CASRNVGQGSQPQHF. CDR3 nucleotides: TGTGCCAGCAGAAATGTGGGACAGGGGAGTCAGCCCCAGCATTTT.